The 22 T cell receptor beta chains given below trace back to one sample, sequenced in a study of CD8 T cells in Susac syndrome (dated by TCRdb to between 2019 and 2020). The library was produced with the immunoSEQ multiplex PCR assay. RNA was extracted using the RNeasy kit, and roughly 0.45 to 1 ug of the RNA was reverse transcribed with random hexamers. In TCRdb, the public reads were trimmed at Q25 with fastp and aligned with MiXCR, with productive beta chains retained. Each entry is one CDR3 protein sequence, shown with its most common DNA and genes. This sample gives about 120,000 distinct CDR3 sequences in total; around 90% of them show up just once. Jointly, the top ten make up roughly 0.14% of the sample. Sequencing was performed on CD4+ T cells from PBMCs. These receptors all come from a human donor in good health.

The chain carries TRBV20-1 and TRBJ2-1; D is unclear. Germline V gene lookup returns CDR1 DFQATT and CDR2 SNEGSKA (reference sequence). Trimming pared 4 bases from V and 10 bases from J, leaving 23 bases between. This CDR3 spans 15 amino acids. CDR3 sequence reads: CSAKPIRPLVNEQFF. CDR3 nucleotides: TGCAGTGCTAAACCAATCAGACCGCTAGTCAACGAGCAGTTCTTC.

The table lists this clonotype with a count of one. The chain carries TRBV19 and TRBJ1-2, with 8 positions matching TRBD1. Germline loops: CDR1 LNHDA, CDR2 SQIVND (reference sequence). This CDR3 region has 14 residues. V lost 4 bases, J lost 8 bases, and 9 bases stayed unmatched. The CDR3: CASSKKTGVRGYTF. CDR3 sequence (DNA): TGTGCCAGTAGTAAAAAGACAGGGGTAAGAGGCTACACCTTC.

This chain uses TRBV6-2 or TRBV6-3 with TRBJ1-4; D is ambiguous. Trimming took 4 bases from V and 4 from J, leaving 7 bases between them. Germline values: CDR1 MNHEY, CDR2 SVGEGT. CDR3 length: 13 residues. The CDR3 reads CASSSVDNEKLFF. The CDR3 region has the DNA TGTGCCAGCAGTTCCGTGGATAATGAAAAACTGTTTTTT.

The chain employs TRBV20-1 and TRBJ1-1, with D unclear. The germline gives CDR1 DFQATT, CDR2 SNEGSKA (reference sequence). CDR3 size: 12 residues. Trimming cost V 3 bases and J 1 base, with 6 bases left between them. CDR3 in amino acids: CSASSGNTEAFF. The CDR3 region has the DNA TGCAGTGCTAGTTCAGGGAACACTGAAGCTTTCTTT.

The rearrangement joins TRBV20-1 to TRBJ1-2; D gene ambiguous. Per germline, CDR1 DFQATT and CDR2 SNEGSKA (reference sequence). V lost 5 bases, J lost 0 bases, and 13 bases lay in between. The CDR3 totals 14 residues. Here the CDR3 reads CSASDPAANYGYTF. The CDR3, as DNA: TGCAGTGCTTCGGACCCGGCCGCTAACTATGGCTACACCTTC.

This sequence joins TRBV21-1 and TRBJ1-5; the table's D gene call, TRBD1, was not cross checked with the DNA. TRBV21-1 is shown as a pseudogene. This CDR3 is built from 20 residues. The CDR3: CASRELYWQGMPTSNQPQHF. Written as DNA, the CDR3 is TGTGCCAGCAGGGAACTGTACTGGCAGGGGATGCCTACGAGCAATCAGCCCCAGCATTTT.

The gene calls are TRBV6-5 and TRBJ1-2; D call uncertain. Germline assignment: CDR1 MNHEY and CDR2 SVGAGI. The V gene lost 2 bases and the J gene lost 4 bases, with 8 bases spanning the gap. The CDR3 has 13 residues. The CDR3: CASSYGEAYGYTF. CDR3 coding DNA: TGTGCCAGCAGTTACGGGGAGGCCTATGGCTACACCTTC.

The chain has TRBV5-1 and TRBJ2-7; possible D gene TRBD2, 5 bases. There are 13 residues in the CDR3. The ends were cut back, 0 bases at V and 4 bases at J, with 8 bases in the middle. Germline loops: CDR1 SGHRS, CDR2 YFSETQ. This CDR3 is CASSLERQYEQYF. The CDR3 coding sequence is TGCGCCAGCAGCTTGGAGCGGCAGTACGAGCAGTACTTC.

The chain uses TRBV7-9 and TRBJ2-5; TRBD2 agrees at 8 bases. This CDR3 has 15 residues. Trimming cost V 4 bases and J 4 bases; bases outside gene matches: 8. Per the germline V gene, CDR1 is SEHNR and CDR2 is FQNEAQ (reference sequence). For the CDR3, the DNA is TGTGCCAGCAGCTCACCGCGGCGGGAGGTAGAGACCCAGTACTTC. This encodes CASSSPRREVETQYF.

The J gene is TRBJ2-7, the V gene TRBV12-3 or TRBV12-4, with a weak D call TRBD2 (7 bases). The CDR3 runs to 12 residues. V dropped 6 bases and J dropped 5 bases, with 11 bases sitting between them. CDR3 loop: CASSGGPNEQYF. CDR3 DNA sequence: TGTGCCAGCAGCGGGGGGCCAAACGAGCAGTACTTC.

The V and J genes are TRBV20-1 and TRBJ2-2; D is undetermined. The CDR3 extends over 14 amino acids. The germline V gene has CDR1 DFQATT and CDR2 SNEGSKA (reference sequence). V shed 0 bases and J shed 4 bases, with 9 bases lying between them. In DNA, the CDR3 is TGCAGTGCTAGAGATGGAGCGATCACCGGGGAGCTGTTTTTT. Its translation: CSARDGAITGELFF.

This rearrangement joins TRBV6-2 or TRBV6-3 to TRBJ1-5; weak D call: TRBD1 (6 bases). The CDR3 length is 15 residues. Deletions cut 6 bases from V and 1 base from J, with 13 bases between. Germline assignment: CDR1 MNHEY and CDR2 SVGEGT. The DNA for the CDR3 is TGTGCCAGCAGCTTGTTCAGGGGAAGCAATCAGCCCCAGCATTTT. It is translated as CASSLFRGSNQPQHF.

The rearrangement joins TRBV27 to TRBJ1-1; the D is unclear. V was pared by 3 bases and J by 8 bases, with 13 bases between. The CDR3 is made up of 13 amino acids. The germline V gene has CDR1 MNHEY and CDR2 SMNVEV (reference sequence). The CDR3 spells CASSFGLSVEAFF. The CDR3 nucleotides are TGTGCCAGCAGTTTCGGACTATCCGTAGAAGCTTTCTTT.

V is TRBV3-1 and J is TRBJ2-1, with 13 positions matching TRBD2. Unmatched junction bases numbered 2, after V lost 3 bases and J lost 3 bases. Per germline, CDR1 LGHDT and CDR2 YNNKEL (reference sequence). There are 16 residues in the CDR3. This CDR3 is CASSHGLAGDYNEQFF. CDR3 sequence (DNA): TGTGCCAGCAGCCACGGACTAGCGGGGGACTACAATGAGCAGTTCTTC.

The gene calls are TRBV19 and TRBJ1-2; the D gene is possibly TRBD1 (5 bases). Per germline, CDR1 LNHDA and CDR2 SQIVND (reference sequence). Trimming stripped 7 bases from V and 4 bases from J, with 10 bases between. The CDR3 extends over 12 amino acids. The CDR3 DNA reads as TGTGCCAGTAATGGGGACTTCTATGGCTACACCTTC. Translating it yields CASNGDFYGYTF.

The chain couples TRBV6-1 to TRBJ1-1; 7 bases are shared with TRBD1. The V gene end was trimmed by 4 bases and the J gene end by 4 bases; junction bases not matched to a gene: 6. Germline V gene lookup returns CDR1 MNHNS and CDR2 SASEGT. The CDR3 extends over 14 amino acids. The CDR3 bases are TGTGCCAGCAGTGTCAGGGGGGACAGCACTGAAGCTTTCTTT. Its protein product is CASSVRGDSTEAFF.

This sequence joins TRBV25-1 and TRBJ1-2; no reliable D call. Per germline, CDR1 MGHDK and CDR2 SYGVNS. The germline V and J ends were trimmed by 4 bases and 8 bases, with 11 bases remaining between them. This CDR3 region has 12 residues. The CDR3 coding sequence is TGTGCCAGCAGTGTAGGGCGGAGAGGCTACACCTTC. This sequence encodes CASSVGRRGYTF.

The rearrangement links TRBV20-1 to TRBJ1-1; D is unclear. Germline V gene lookup returns CDR1 DFQATT and CDR2 SNEGSKA (reference sequence). The CDR3 consists of 14 residues. With 2 bases removed from V and 4 bases from J, the gap between germline ends came to 14 bases. The chain's CDR3 is CSARLPNSLTEAFF. The CDR3 DNA sequence: TGCAGTGCTAGACTCCCTAACAGCCTCACTGAAGCTTTCTTT.

The chain couples TRBV10-3 to TRBJ1-1; a weak D match, TRBD1 (5 bases). The ends were cut back, 4 bases at V and 6 bases at J, with 15 bases in the middle. CDR1 and CDR2 (germline): ENHRY, SYGVKD. The CDR3 loop spans 14 amino acids. The CDR3 sequence: CAISVSLAGAEAFF. In nucleotides, the CDR3 is TGTGCCATCAGTGTTAGTCTAGCGGGGGCTGAAGCTTTCTTT.

A single count supports this clonotype. The rearrangement uses TRBV7-2 and TRBJ1-5; TRBD1 might be the D (6 bases). This CDR3 is built from 16 residues. Trimming left V 2 bases short and J 1 base short, with 12 bases between. Germline CDR1 is SGHTA and CDR2 is FQGNSA. The CDR3 reads CASSLTGGVSNQPQHF. The CDR3 DNA sequence: TGTGCCAGCAGCTTAACGGGGGGCGTGAGCAATCAGCCCCAGCATTTT.

A single count supports this clonotype. V gene TRBV4-1 combines with J gene TRBJ2-7; D remains ambiguous. This CDR3 comprises 13 residues. In germline, CDR1 is MGHRA, CDR2 YSYEKL. Trimming cost V 1 base and J 9 bases, with 13 bases left between them. In DNA, the CDR3 is TGCGCCAGCAGCCAAGCTCCCCCCCGAGGGCAGTACTTC. Residues: CASSQAPPRGQYF.

The chain is built from TRBV20-1 and TRBJ1-3, with D possibly being TRBD1 (5 bases). Germline V gives CDR1 DFQATT, CDR2 SNEGSKA (reference sequence). The germline V and J ends were trimmed by 6 bases and 4 bases, with 22 bases remaining between them. CDR3 size: 16 residues. The CDR3 nucleotides read TGCAGTGCCGTAGGAGGACACATTCTTTCCGGAAACACCATATATTTT. As protein: CSAVGGHILSGNTIYF.